The 11 T cell receptor beta chains listed next were all sequenced from one sample in a study of shared clonotypes between healthy human individuals. The data were produced by immunoSEQ multiplex PCR, yet TCRdb's version contains in-frame clones alone and is incomplete. The data hold roughly 1.5 million clones, with 95% to 99% observed a single time. Sequenced input: naive CD4+ T cells sorted from blood. Documented subset: CD45RA+ positively selected. These receptors came from a man aged 25 to 40 in good health.

The V and J genes are TRBV7-9 and TRBJ2-7; D ambiguous. V was cut by 0 bases and J by 3 bases, with 6 bases left in between. Germline lookup yields CDR1 SEHNR and CDR2 FQNEAQ (reference sequence). The CDR3 runs to 13 residues. The CDR3 DNA is TGTGCCAGCAGCTTAGCAGGGTACTACGAGCAGTACTTC. Its protein product is CASSLAGYYEQYF.

This chain uses TRBV14 with TRBJ2-7, with TRBD2 identical over 7 bases. Germline V gene lookup returns CDR1 SGHDN and CDR2 FVKESK. There are 16 residues in the CDR3. V gave up 4 bases and J gave up 4 bases; unmatched junction bases: 13. The CDR3 DNA reads as TGTGCCAGCAGCCCCCGACTAGCCCTCCCTCGGTACGAGCAGTACTTC. This gives the protein CASSPRLALPRYEQYF. Looking up the rest from reference TRBV14 and TRBJ2-7 gives the full variable domain: EAGVTQFPSHSVIEKGQTVTLRCDPISGHDNLYWYRRVMGKEIKFLLHFVKESKQDESGMPNNRFLAERTGGTYSTLKVQPAELEDSGVYFCASSPRLALPRYEQYFGPGTRLTVT.

The chain couples TRBV14 to TRBJ1-1; tentative D call: TRBD1 (6 bases). Germline CDR1 is SGHDN and CDR2 is FVKESK. Trimming removed 0 bases from V and 8 bases from J, with 13 bases in between. The length of the CDR3 is 14 residues. This CDR3 reads CASSQDGRGTEAFF. The CDR3 DNA follows: TGTGCCAGCAGCCAAGATGGCAGGGGAACCGAAGCTTTCTTT.

The count of this clone is one. V gene TRBV18 combines with J gene TRBJ2-2, with D uncertain. Trimming removed 6 bases from V and 1 base from J, with 24 bases in between. Germline CDR1 is KGHSH and CDR2 is LQKENI. The length of the CDR3 is 19 residues. CDR3 DNA: TGTGCCAGCTCGTCACTTCCGCCCCGGCCGCAACAGAACACCGGGGAGCTGTTTTTT. Translated: CASSSLPPRPQQNTGELFF.

The V and J genes are TRBV7-9 and TRBJ1-3, with TRBD1 as a possible D gene (6 bases). The germline V gene has CDR1 SEHNR and CDR2 FQNEAQ (reference sequence). Trimming cost V 4 bases and J 0 bases, with 10 bases left between them. The CDR3 loop spans 15 amino acids. The CDR3 region is CASSSGALSGNTIYF. The CDR3 DNA reads TGTGCCAGCAGCTCGGGGGCACTCTCTGGAAACACCATATATTTT.

J is TRBJ1-1 and V is TRBV29-1; no definite D call. From germline, CDR1 is SQVTM and CDR2 ANQGSEA. CDR3 size: 13 residues. Trimming left V 5 bases short and J 0 bases short, with 10 bases between. The CDR3, as DNA: TGCAGCGTTCAAGGGCAGGTGAACACTGAAGCTTTCTTT. Protein product: CSVQGQVNTEAFF.

The chain combines TRBV10-2 with TRBJ1-1; D is uncertain. V shed 6 bases and J shed 1 base, with 15 bases lying between them. The germline V gene encodes CDR1 WSHSY and CDR2 SAAADI. The CDR3 loop spans 15 amino acids. The CDR3 region is CASSEPGSGNTEAFF. The CDR3 DNA is TGCGCCAGCAGCGAGCCGGGGTCCGGGAACACTGAAGCTTTCTTT.

The rearrangement joins TRBV11-2 to TRBJ2-3; D ambiguous. Trimming removed 2 bases at V and 14 bases at J, with 8 bases between. This CDR3 contains 10 residues. The germline CDR1 and CDR2 sequences are SGHAT and FQNNGV. CDR3 sequence (DNA): TGTGCCAGCAGCTTAATGGTTGCGTATTTT. Translation: CASSLMVAYF. The variable domain in full, with the rest retrieved from reference TRBV11-2 and TRBJ2-3, is EAGVAQSPRYKIIEKRQSVAFWCNPISGHATLYWYQQILGQGPKLLIQFQNNGVVDDSQLPKDRFSAERLKGVDSTLKIQPAKLEDSAVYLCASSLMVAYFGPGTRLTVL.

The chain is built from TRBV18 and TRBJ2-7; 9 bases are shared with TRBD1. Germline V gene sequence: CDR1 KGHSH, CDR2 LQKENI. The J segment lost 1 base and the V segment lost 3 bases, leaving 4 bases of the junction unmatched. This CDR3 spans 15 amino acids. The CDR3 here is CASSPRQGGSYEQYF. The CDR3 bases are TGTGCCAGCTCACCGAGACAGGGGGGTTCCTACGAGCAGTACTTC. The full variable domain, with the rest looked up from reference TRBV18 and TRBJ2-7, is NAGVMQNPRHLVRRRGQEARLRCSPMKGHSHVYWYRQLPEEGLKFMVYLQKENIIDESGMPKERFSAEFPKEGPSILRIQQVVRGDSAAYFCASSPRQGGSYEQYFGPGTRLTVT.

The CDR3 region has the DNA TGTGCCAGTAGTAGCGGGAGTATTACCGGGGAGCTGTTTTTT. It translates to CASSSGSITGELFF. J is TRBJ2-2 and V is TRBV19; TRBD2 agrees at 7 bases. The CDR3 sequence is 14 residues long. Unmatched junction bases numbered 4, after V lost 4 bases and J lost 5 bases. CDR1 and CDR2 from the germline V gene are LNHDA and SQIVND (reference sequence).

This chain links TRBV7-9 with TRBJ1-2; the D is unclear. CDR3 length: 14 amino acids. Per the germline V gene, CDR1 is SEHNR and CDR2 is FQNEAQ (reference sequence). V gave up 7 bases and J gave up 8 bases, with 20 bases separating them. CDR3 nucleotide sequence: TGTGCCAGCACCCAAAAAGGGCAATTGGCGGGCTACACCTTC. Translated, it gives CASTQKGQLAGYTF.